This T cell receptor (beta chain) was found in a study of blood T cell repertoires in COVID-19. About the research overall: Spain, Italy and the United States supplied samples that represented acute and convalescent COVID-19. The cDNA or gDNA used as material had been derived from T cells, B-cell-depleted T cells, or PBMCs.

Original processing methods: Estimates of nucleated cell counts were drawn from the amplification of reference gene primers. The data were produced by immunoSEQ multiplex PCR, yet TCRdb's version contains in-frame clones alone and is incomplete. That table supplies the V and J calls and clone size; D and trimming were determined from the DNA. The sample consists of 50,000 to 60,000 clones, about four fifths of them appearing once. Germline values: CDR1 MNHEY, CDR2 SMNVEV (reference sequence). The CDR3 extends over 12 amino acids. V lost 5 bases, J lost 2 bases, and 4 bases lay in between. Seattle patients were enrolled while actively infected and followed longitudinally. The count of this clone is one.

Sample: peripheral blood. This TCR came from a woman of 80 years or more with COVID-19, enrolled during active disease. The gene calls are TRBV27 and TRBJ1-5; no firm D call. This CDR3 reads CASSVGNQPQHF. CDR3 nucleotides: TGTGCCAGCAGTGTAGGCAATCAGCCCCAGCATTTT.